The 10 T cell receptor beta chains below all came from one sample that was sequenced in a study of human T cells and chemical hapten exposure. The time point here: healthy volunteer bleed at 6 weeks. Total RNA was isolated from unfractionated whole blood. TCRdb called the RACE reads again in MiXCR, with one record for every CDR3 protein. The repertoire consists of some 65,000 distinct CDR3 sequences, with about 6.5% occurring once and the leading ten covering around 3.4%. Sequencing input: whole blood. These receptors all stem from a female donor in good health. Some clones in this sample may be carry-over from other donors' samples.

This clonotype was seen ten or more times. V and J are TRBV11-2 and TRBJ2-1; 7 nucleotides line up with TRBD1. The CDR3 has 14 residues. J lost 0 bases, V lost 8 bases, and 4 bases had no gene match. Germline V gene lookup returns CDR1 SGHAT and CDR2 FQNNGV. CDR3 DNA: TGTGCCAGCGGAAGGACAGGCTCCTACAATGAGCAGTTCTTC. Protein: CASGRTGSYNEQFF.

This clonotype appeared a few times. The chain employs TRBV12-5 and TRBJ1-1; TRBD1 matches at 8 bases. V lost 6 bases to trimming and J lost 6 bases; unmatched junction nucleotides: 3. The CDR3 loop spans 12 amino acids. The germline V gene has CDR1 LGHNT and CDR2 FRNRAP. CDR3 sequence reads: CASGQGGSEAFF. CDR3 DNA: TGTGCTAGTGGACAGGGGGGATCTGAAGCTTTCTTT.

This clonotype was observed many times. The rearrangement joins TRBV29-1 to TRBJ1-2; 9 bases map to TRBD1. The germline gives CDR1 SQVTM, CDR2 ANQGSEA. The CDR3 has 11 amino acids. J was trimmed by 6 bases and V by 7 bases; bases with no gene match: 3. The CDR3 region has the DNA TGCAGCGCGGACAGGGGCAATGGCTACACCTTC. It translates to CSADRGNGYTF.

This clonotype was detected ten times or more. The chain recombines TRBV25-1 with TRBJ2-1, with a weak D call TRBD2 (6 bases). CDR1 is MGHDK, CDR2 SYGVNS, per germline. V lost 3 bases and J lost 2, with 11 bases in between. The CDR3 consists of 15 residues. This CDR3 reads CASSDAGSPYNEQFF. The CDR3 nucleotides read TGTGCCAGCAGTGACGCGGGATCCCCCTACAATGAGCAGTTCTTC.

This clonotype was seen ten or more times. This chain uses TRBV6-5 with TRBJ1-1; perhaps TRBD1 as D (6 bases). This CDR3 is built from 11 residues. V lost 5 bases, J lost 8 bases, and 9 bases lay in between. Germline CDR1 and CDR2: MNHEY and SVGAGI. The CDR3 region is CASSLGQEAFF. The CDR3, as DNA: TGTGCCAGCAGTCTGGGACAAGAAGCTTTCTTT.

This clonotype was counted at least ten times. The V gene is TRBV29-1, the J gene TRBJ1-1; 7 bases are a match to TRBD1. The CDR3 consists of 13 residues. The ends lost 3 bases at V and 4 bases at J; junction bases unmatched: 5. CDR1 and CDR2 from the germline V gene are SQVTM and ANQGSEA. The CDR3 DNA reads as TGCAGCGTTGATGTTAGGGGGCGCACTGAAGCTTTCTTT. Translating gives CSVDVRGRTEAFF.

This clonotype was recorded a few times. V is TRBV5-1 and J is TRBJ1-1; D is perhaps TRBD1 (5 bases). CDR3 length: 13 amino acids. V was shortened by 0 bases and J by 4 bases, with 7 bases between the two germline ends. Germline-derived CDR1 and CDR2 are SGHRS and YFSETQ. CDR3 DNA: TGCGCCAGCAGCTTGGCTCAGGGCACTGAAGCTTTCTTT. Protein sequence: CASSLAQGTEAFF. Supplemented by reference TRBV5-1 and TRBJ1-1, the full variable domain reads KAGVTQTPRYLIKTRGQQVTLSCSPISGHRSVSWYQQTPGQGLQFLFEYFSETQRNKGNFPGRFSGRQFSNSRSEMNVSTLELGDSALYLCASSLAQGTEAFFGQGTRLTVV.

At least ten counts were recorded for this clonotype. The chain couples TRBV12-3 or TRBV12-4 to TRBJ2-7; 8 positions match TRBD2. This CDR3 region has 15 residues. Unmatched junction bases numbered 8, after V lost 3 bases and J lost 4 bases. CDR3 in DNA: TGTGCCAGCAGTTTTAAAGCGGGAGTCCTGTACGAGCAGTACTTC. It yields the protein CASSFKAGVLYEQYF.

There are many counts of this clonotype. The chain employs TRBV2 and TRBJ1-1, with D tentatively TRBD1 (5 bases). The CDR3 runs 17 residues. Trimming pared 1 base from V and 0 bases from J, leaving 15 bases between. Germline V CDR1 and CDR2: SNHLY, FYNNEI. The CDR3 sequence is CASSEDRPGLMNTEAFF. The CDR3 region has the DNA TGTGCCAGCAGTGAAGATCGTCCAGGGCTAATGAACACTGAAGCTTTCTTT. Full variable domain (missing parts from reference TRBV2 and TRBJ1-1): EPEVTQTPSHQVTQMGQEVILRCVPISNHLYFYWYRQILGQKVEFLVSFYNNEISEKSEIFDDQFSVERPDGSNFTLKIRSTKLEDSAMYFCASSEDRPGLMNTEAFFGQGTRLTVV.

This clonotype was seen a few times. V is TRBV6-4 and J is TRBJ1-2; 9 bases are a match to TRBD1. Germline V CDR1 and CDR2: MRHNA, SNTAGT. J gave up 6 bases and V 5 bases, and 7 bases lay outside the gene matches. The CDR3 spans 14 residues. This CDR3 reads CASSRDRELDGYTF. CDR3 DNA sequence: TGTGCCAGCAGTCGGGACAGGGAGTTGGATGGCTACACCTTC.